Included here is one T cell receptor (beta chain) sequence, with context. Its antigen is unidentified. The V end lost 5 bases, the J end lost 4 bases, and 14 bases lay between the germline ends. The CDR3 spans 15 residues. CDR1 and CDR2 (germline): MNHEY, SVGAGI. In the PCR, 60 Vbeta and 13 Jbeta primers were used. Here immunoSEQ multiplex PCR was the method, and the copy in TCRdb shows in-frame clones only, minus some. The repertoire holds 120,000 or so clones, 75% seen once, with roughly 3% in the top ten. This specimen comes from a study of cytomegalovirus exposure and HLA in healthy donors. As for the study in general: Some 91 million unique TCRs from HLA-typed donors were held in an early release of data. Points from the study as a whole: With further analysis later on, most CMV-associated TCR beta chains appeared HLA-restricted. Cytomegalovirus association was assigned to over 150 TCR beta chains. Productive rates of about 87% or about 30% were seen for most TCR beta V segments in an earlier analysis.

The chain uses TRBV6-5 and TRBJ1-4, with D perhaps TRBD1 (5 bases). The source of this sequence is a woman in her 40s in good health and CMV-seropositive. The sequenced material came from PBMCs. In nucleotides, the CDR3 is TGTGCCAGCAGTATAGGGGTAGACAGTAATGAAAAACTGTTTTTT. It specifies CASSIGVDSNEKLFF.